Below, one T cell receptor (beta chain) is given with its context. What it binds is not known. This table comes from immunoSEQ multiplex PCR, and its TCRdb copy is limited to in-frame clones, with some not included. The table shows about 120,000 clones, with over 85% occurring only once. Germline CDR1 and CDR2: LNHDA and SQIVND (reference sequence). Trimming took off 3 bases at V and 7 bases at J, with 18 bases between the two ends. This CDR3 comprises 15 residues. The sample is drawn from a study of OX40 agonist ivuxolimab in advanced cancers. Overall study context: The patients got ivuxolimab, which is an agonistic anti-OX40 (CD134) antibody.

Overall study results and limits: At 0.1 to 3.0 mg/kg and by week 6, clonal expansion occurred in CD4+ and CD8+ blood T cells. Which antigen the expanded peripheral T cells recognized is unknown.

The rearrangement links TRBV19 to TRBJ1-1, with D possibly TRBD1 on 5 matching bases. This TCR was recovered from an adult with an advanced solid tumor such as melanoma, head and neck, liver or kidney cancer. Sequencing used CD4+ or CD8+ T cells sorted from blood, obtained in a trial of the OX40 agonist ivuxolimab. This chain's CDR3 is CASSITPAGSGEAFF. CDR3 in DNA: TGTGCCAGTAGTATTACCCCGGCAGGGAGTGGTGAAGCTTTCTTT.